Listed here are 6 T cell receptor beta chains from one sample, sequenced in a study of somatic mutations in cytotoxic T cells in rheumatoid arthritis. The method was immunoSEQ multiplex PCR; TCRdb's version includes in-frame clones alone and lacks a portion of them. The sample records under 7,500 clones, about 75% being singletons. Sequencing used CD8+ T cells sorted from blood. The origin of the receptors is a woman in her sixties in good health.

J is TRBJ1-1 and V is TRBV5-1; D possibly corresponds to TRBD1 (5 bases). CDR3 length: 15 amino acids. Germline V gene sequence: CDR1 SGHRS, CDR2 YFSETQ. Trimming removed 0 bases at V and 1 base at J, with 10 bases between. The CDR3 DNA reads as TGCGCCAGCAGCTTGGAACAAGGGGCGAACACTGAAGCTTTCTTT. Protein product: CASSLEQGANTEAFF.

The chain joins TRBV25-1 to TRBJ1-5; 7 nucleotides match TRBD1. The germline gives CDR1 MGHDK, CDR2 SYGVNS. The CDR3 covers 16 residues. J gave up 2 bases and V 4 bases, and 8 bases lay outside the gene matches. The CDR3 region is CASSVSRGQGNQPQHF. The CDR3 DNA reads as TGTGCCAGCAGTGTCTCGAGGGGGCAGGGCAATCAGCCCCAGCATTTT.

CDR3 sequence: CASIGPALAGAPGANVLTF. CDR3 sequence (DNA): TGTGCCAGCATCGGGCCGGCACTAGCGGGGGCCCCTGGGGCCAACGTCCTGACTTTC. The chain combines TRBV27 with TRBJ2-6; 11 bases are a match to TRBD2. The length of the CDR3 is 19 residues. V lost 7 bases to trimming and J lost 2 bases; unmatched junction nucleotides: 13. CDR1 MNHEY and CDR2 SMNVEV come from the germline V gene (reference sequence).

The rearrangement uses TRBV28 and TRBJ2-2; no clear D gene. Germline assignment: CDR1 MDHEN and CDR2 SYDVKM. Trimming removed 9 bases from V and 1 base from J, with 15 bases in between. The CDR3 is 15 amino acids. The CDR3 reads CASTLQVLNTGELFF. CDR3 in DNA: TGTGCCAGTACCCTTCAGGTTTTGAACACCGGGGAGCTGTTTTTT. Together with reference TRBV28 and TRBJ2-2, the CDR3 gives the full variable domain: DVKVTQSSRYLVKRTGEKVFLECVQDMDHENMFWYRQDPGLGLRLIYFSYDVKMKEKGDIPEGYSVSREKKERFSLILESASTNQTSMYLCASTLQVLNTGELFFGEGSRLTVL.

The chain couples TRBV27 to TRBJ2-3; TRBD2 aligns across 8 bases. Unmatched junction bases numbered 10, after V lost 3 bases and J lost 8 bases. The CDR3 is 15 amino acids. The germline V gene encodes CDR1 MNHEY and CDR2 SMNVEV (reference sequence). The DNA for the CDR3 is TGTGCCAGCAGTTTTGGGACTAGTGTTTCTGGTACGCAGTATTTT. This encodes CASSFGTSVSGTQYF.

This clone was picked up a small number of times. The gene calls are TRBV5-1 and TRBJ2-3; no clear D. The germline V and J ends were trimmed by 5 bases and 2 bases, with 15 bases remaining between them. Germline CDR1 is SGHRS and CDR2 is YFSETQ. CDR3 length equals 15 residues. In DNA, the CDR3 is TGCGCCAGCAGACGTAGTGGTCCCCACACAGATACGCAGTATTTT. It is translated as CASRRSGPHTDTQYF.